Shown below are 9 T cell receptor beta chains from a single sample sequenced in a study of blood T cell repertoires in COVID-19 (TCRdb year 2020). Receptors were amplified or captured by the immunoSEQ multiplex PCR assay. TCRdb took this table from immuneACCESS and kept in-frame rearrangements with V and J called. Such tables lack part of the clones; where checked against another copy, unresolved V genes explain under half of the gap, and the rest is unexplained. For this sample there are 300,000 to 350,000 clones; approximately 86% appear just once. 3.5% to 4.5% of the sample belongs to the ten largest clones. The sample was PBMCs or T cells enriched from blood (not recorded which). The receptors come from a woman aged 40 to 50 with acute COVID-19.

The rearrangement uses TRBV7-2 and TRBJ1-3, with D unclear. Per the germline V gene, CDR1 is SGHTA and CDR2 is FQGNSA. V lost 2 bases, J lost 8 bases, and 7 bases lay in between. The CDR3 totals 12 residues. CDR3 sequence reads: CASSLIPDTIYF. The CDR3 coding sequence is TGTGCCAGCAGCTTAATCCCGGACACCATATATTTT. Combining the CDR3 with reference TRBV7-2 and TRBJ1-3 gives the whole variable domain GAGVSQSPSNKVTEKGKDVELRCDPISGHTALYWYRQSLGQGLEFLIYFQGNSAPDKSGLPSDRFSAERTGGSVSTLTIQRTQQEDSAVYLCASSLIPDTIYFGEGSWLTVV.

This chain joins TRBV2 and TRBJ1-5, with D maybe TRBD1 (6 bases). Germline V gene lookup returns CDR1 SNHLY and CDR2 FYNNEI. V lost 4 bases, J lost 1 base, and 11 bases lay in between. This CDR3 has 15 amino acids. DNA for the CDR3: TGTGCCAGCAGTGTTACAGGGAACAGCAATCAGCCCCAGCATTTT. Amino acid sequence: CASSVTGNSNQPQHF. Variable domain in full (rest from reference TRBV2 and TRBJ1-5): EPEVTQTPSHQVTQMGQEVILRCVPISNHLYFYWYRQILGQKVEFLVSFYNNEISEKSEIFDDQFSVERPDGSNFTLKIRSTKLEDSAMYFCASSVTGNSNQPQHFGDGTRLSIL.

The chain links TRBV6-2 or TRBV6-3 to TRBJ1-6; 8 nucleotides match TRBD1. V trimming: 5 bases; J trimming: 7 bases; junction bases outside the gene matches: 1. CDR1 and CDR2 (germline): MNHEY, SVGEGT. The CDR3 sequence is 13 residues long. CDR3 region: CASSGQGNSPLHF. Here the CDR3 DNA reads TGTGCCAGCAGTGGACAGGGAAATTCACCCCTCCACTTT.

This chain connects TRBV9 to TRBJ2-2; D ambiguous. The CDR3 length is 17 residues. The ends were cut back, 0 bases at V and 2 bases at J, with 14 bases in the middle. CDR1 SGDLS and CDR2 YYNGEE come from the germline V gene. The CDR3 DNA reads TGTGCCAGCAGCGTAGCCCCGGTAGGCGGCAACACCGGGGAGCTGTTTTTT. Its translation is CASSVAPVGGNTGELFF.

The CDR3 reads CASGRGSYNEQFF. CDR3 DNA sequence: TGTGCCAGCGGGAGAGGCTCTTACAATGAGCAGTTCTTC. This chain uses TRBV28 with TRBJ2-1; D is possibly TRBD2 (5 bases). The CDR3 is 13 amino acids. V dropped 8 bases and J dropped 4 bases, with 12 bases sitting between them. Germline assignment: CDR1 MDHEN and CDR2 SYDVKM.

The chain is built from TRBV6-1 and TRBJ1-5; 9 bases map to TRBD1. V dropped 4 bases and J dropped 3; count of bases not matched to a gene: 19. This CDR3 is built from 20 residues. CDR1 MNHNS and CDR2 SASEGT come from the germline V gene. DNA of the CDR3: TGTGCCAGCAGTGCTCTGCCGGGACAGGGTCTGGGTTTGAACAATCAGCCCCAGCATTTT. This translates into CASSALPGQGLGLNNQPQHF.

The rearrangement links TRBV4-1 to TRBJ2-3; 9 bases match TRBD2. There are 17 residues in the CDR3. The V and J ends lost 1 base and 0 bases, in that order; junction bases with no gene match: 5. Looked up from germline, CDR1 is MGHRA and CDR2 is YSYEKL. CDR3 bases: TGCGCCAGCAGCCAAGTTATGAGCGGGGGGAGCACAGATACGCAGTATTTT. This encodes CASSQVMSGGSTDTQYF.

V is TRBV28 and J is TRBJ1-2; TRBD1 aligns across 7 bases. Germline V CDR1 and CDR2: MDHEN, SYDVKM. The junction had 18 bases not matched to a gene; V was cut back by 3 bases and J by 8 bases. The CDR3 runs to 17 residues. The CDR3 reads CASSFGQGEYFQVGYTF. The CDR3 region has the DNA TGTGCCAGCAGTTTCGGCCAGGGGGAATATTTTCAGGTGGGCTACACCTTC.

This clone occurred a few times. This chain's CDR3 is CASRGTGAYEQYF. For the CDR3, the DNA is TGTGCCAGCAGGGGGACAGGGGCCTACGAGCAGTACTTC. The chain has TRBV12-3 or TRBV12-4 and TRBJ2-7; 10 bases align to TRBD1. After removal of 6 bases from V and 2 bases from J, the junction contained 1 base not matched to a gene. The CDR3 is 13 residues long.